This TCR beta chain was identified during a study of T-cell reconstitution after alpha-beta-depleted transplantation in children. V was clipped by 0 bases and J by 6 bases; unmatched bases: 7. The CDR3 has 16 residues. Germline CDR1 and CDR2: MGHRA and YSYEKL. This sample's TCRbeta library carried unique molecular identifier barcodes. TCRdb redid the calling of the PCR reads with MiXCR, one entry per CDR3 protein. There are about 170,000 distinct CDR3 sequences in the sample; more than 9.5% occur only once, and around 13% lies in the top ten. V is TRBV4-1 and J is TRBJ2-1, with 8 nucleotides matching TRBD2. The TCR comes from a boy between 2 and 15 years old with acute myeloid leukemia, due to receive a stem cell transplant. The source was PBMCs, collected before TCRalphabeta/CD19-depleted stem cell transplant. The CDR3 here is CASSQDSGLAGNEQFF. The CDR3 bases are TGCGCCAGCAGCCAAGATAGCGGACTAGCCGGCAATGAGCAGTTCTTC.